This is a list of T cell receptor beta chains from one sample in a study of cytomegalovirus exposure and HLA in healthy donors. Assay: immunoSEQ multiplex PCR; the TCRdb copy retains only in-frame clones and omits some. The data hold 150,000 or so clones, with nearly 90% observed a single time. The material sequenced was PBMCs. The receptors come from a woman under 30 in good health and CMV-seropositive. The CDR3 runs from the conserved cysteine through the conserved F or W. Each record gives: J gene, V gene, clone size, CDR3 protein. Size is omitted from some rows. Given values are once, few, many or a class for expanded clones.

J gene: TRBJ1-3; V gene: TRBV18; clone size: -; CDR3 protein: CASSPSGHTSGNTIYF
J gene: TRBJ2-3; V gene: TRBV7-9; clone size: -; CDR3 protein: CASSLAADTQYF
J gene: TRBJ2-7; V gene: TRBV2; clone size: -; CDR3 protein: CASSEVKRLYEQYF
J gene: TRBJ2-7; V gene: TRBV28; clone size: -; CDR3 protein: CASRSQGVDEQYF
J gene: TRBJ1-1; V gene: TRBV28; clone size: -; CDR3 protein: CASSASGGFTEAFF
J gene: TRBJ1-1; V gene: TRBV21-1; clone size: -; CDR3 protein: CASSKAPGTGLNTEAFF
J gene: TRBJ2-7; V gene: TRBV6-1; clone size: -; CDR3 protein: CASSALGTGDRYEQYF
J gene: TRBJ2-3; V gene: TRBV5-1; clone size: -; CDR3 protein: CASRYDRGSDTQYF
J gene: TRBJ1-6; V gene: TRBV30; clone size: -; CDR3 protein: CAWSGGGGRNSPLHF
J gene: TRBJ2-7; V gene: TRBV19; clone size: many; CDR3 protein: CASSIGGGPTYEQYF
J gene: TRBJ1-5; V gene: TRBV29-1; clone size: once; CDR3 protein: CSVEDLEVHSNQPQHF
J gene: TRBJ2-2; V gene: TRBV4-1; clone size: -; CDR3 protein: CASSQVDLGLPTGELFF
J gene: TRBJ2-6; V gene: TRBV7-9; clone size: -; CDR3 protein: CASSSSGGGGANVLTF
J gene: TRBJ1-3; V gene: TRBV7-6; clone size: once; CDR3 protein: CASSLSRGHTIYF
J gene: TRBJ2-1; V gene: TRBV11-2; clone size: -; CDR3 protein: CASSFRLADYNEQFF
J gene: TRBJ2-1; V gene: TRBV27; clone size: -; CDR3 protein: CASSPPLRRGISSYNEQFF
J gene: TRBJ1-2; V gene: TRBV9; clone size: few; CDR3 protein: CASSVDSAAGYTF
J gene: TRBJ2-3; V gene: TRBV6-5; clone size: -; CDR3 protein: CASSLGDTQYF
J gene: TRBJ2-4; V gene: TRBV2; clone size: -; CDR3 protein: CASSEGRGLAKNIQYF
J gene: TRBJ2-2; V gene: TRBV5-6; clone size: few; CDR3 protein: CASSQSGELFF
J gene: TRBJ1-6; V gene: TRBV5-5; clone size: -; CDR3 protein: CASSLLLQGPSSYNSPLHF
J gene: TRBJ2-1; V gene: TRBV9; clone size: -; CDR3 protein: CASSVDIRRGGDEQFF
J gene: TRBJ2-7; V gene: TRBV7-9; clone size: -; CDR3 protein: CASSWDVRGEQYF
J gene: TRBJ2-5; V gene: TRBV5-1; clone size: -; CDR3 protein: CASASPLGGGPLKEKETQYF
J gene: TRBJ2-5; V gene: TRBV28; clone size: once; CDR3 protein: CASSLSGYGETQYF
J gene: TRBJ1-6; V gene: TRBV5-5; clone size: -; CDR3 protein: CASSRQGARDNSPLHF
J gene: TRBJ2-7; V gene: TRBV27; clone size: -; CDR3 protein: CASSYRGDYEQYF
J gene: TRBJ1-4; V gene: TRBV4-2; clone size: few; CDR3 protein: CASSQDLAGGKLFF
J gene: TRBJ2-7; V gene: TRBV5-1; clone size: -; CDR3 protein: CASSLVNEAYEQYF
J gene: TRBJ1-1; V gene: TRBV28; clone size: -; CDR3 protein: CASSFQGRYTEAFF
J gene: TRBJ1-2; V gene: TRBV4-2; clone size: few; CDR3 protein: CASTPGQGDYGYTF
J gene: TRBJ1-4; V gene: TRBV29-1; clone size: -; CDR3 protein: CSVGTGELFF
J gene: TRBJ2-3; V gene: TRBV28; clone size: -; CDR3 protein: CASSPGQGGINTQYF
J gene: TRBJ2-4; V gene: TRBV5-4; clone size: -; CDR3 protein: CASSSGVAKNIQYF
J gene: TRBJ2-7; V gene: TRBV11-2; clone size: -; CDR3 protein: CASSLEQGAYEQYF
J gene: TRBJ1-6; V gene: TRBV7-9; clone size: -; CDR3 protein: CASSLSLSSYNSPLHF
J gene: TRBJ2-7; V gene: TRBV2; clone size: once; CDR3 protein: CASSDQVGDGEQYF
J gene: TRBJ1-4; V gene: TRBV10-1; clone size: few; CDR3 protein: CASSPGTANEKLFF
J gene: TRBJ2-5; V gene: TRBV10-2; clone size: -; CDR3 protein: CASSPAETQYF
J gene: TRBJ1-6; V gene: TRBV28; clone size: -; CDR3 protein: CASSLNPSRGGYNSPLHF
J gene: TRBJ2-3; V gene: TRBV4-2; clone size: -; CDR3 protein: CASSQPTLADTTDTQYF
J gene: TRBJ1-2; V gene: TRBV28; clone size: -; CDR3 protein: CASSWTGNYGYTF
J gene: TRBJ2-7; V gene: TRBV4-2; clone size: -; CDR3 protein: CASSQDRVKTYEQYF
J gene: TRBJ2-2; V gene: TRBV27; clone size: -; CDR3 protein: CASTGLAGDHTGELFF
J gene: TRBJ1-1; V gene: TRBV30; clone size: -; CDR3 protein: CAWSGGGWTEAFF
J gene: TRBJ2-1; V gene: TRBV7-3; clone size: -; CDR3 protein: CASSLVLNNEQFF
J gene: TRBJ2-2; V gene: TRBV5-6; clone size: -; CDR3 protein: CASSLVRGGRELFF
J gene: TRBJ1-5; V gene: TRBV7-2; clone size: -; CDR3 protein: CASSFEGPQHF
J gene: TRBJ2-5; V gene: TRBV19; clone size: -; CDR3 protein: CASSIGGGVETQYF
J gene: TRBJ2-1; V gene: TRBV7-8; clone size: -; CDR3 protein: CASSLGTGTGIYEQFF
J gene: TRBJ1-6; V gene: TRBV28; clone size: -; CDR3 protein: CASSPSTVRGSPLHF
J gene: TRBJ2-7; V gene: TRBV7-8; clone size: -; CDR3 protein: CASSQGTESYEQYF
J gene: TRBJ1-1; V gene: TRBV5-4; clone size: -; CDR3 protein: CASSPGLGGAEAFF
J gene: TRBJ2-7; V gene: TRBV9; clone size: -; CDR3 protein: CASSVAGGQGDSYEQYF
J gene: TRBJ1-5; V gene: TRBV16; clone size: -; CDR3 protein: CASSRQGGGQPQHF
J gene: TRBJ2-3; V gene: TRBV5-1; clone size: -; CDR3 protein: CASSSQGPLGDTQYF
J gene: TRBJ1-2; V gene: TRBV11-2; clone size: -; CDR3 protein: CASSLDQGDIRHGYTF